This entry lists 21 T cell receptor beta chains sequenced from one sample in a study of blood T cell repertoires in COVID-19. Data came from immunoSEQ multiplex PCR; TCRdb stores just in-frame clones and leaves some out. The repertoire has some 200,000 clones, about 88% of them found once; the top ten carry 5% to 6.5%. The material sequenced was peripheral blood. These receptors were collected from a man between 35 and 55 years old with active or convalescent COVID-19.

The chain employs TRBV7-6 and TRBJ1-5; D is unresolved. This CDR3 spans 15 amino acids. Trimming removed 0 bases from V and 0 bases from J, with 6 bases in between. Germline CDR1 is SGHVS and CDR2 is FNYEAQ. The CDR3 reads CASSLATGSNQPQHF. The CDR3 DNA sequence: TGTGCCAGCAGCTTAGCGACGGGTAGCAATCAGCCCCAGCATTTT.

CDR3: CASSSNLGQGNNSPLHF. DNA of the CDR3: TGTGCCAGCAGCTCCAACTTGGGACAGGGTAATAATTCACCCCTCCACTTT. The rearrangement uses TRBV7-9 and TRBJ1-6; 9 bases align to TRBD1. Germline values: CDR1 SEHNR, CDR2 FQNEAQ (reference sequence). V trimming: 4 bases; J trimming: 5 bases; junction bases outside the gene matches: 9. This CDR3 spans 17 amino acids.

V and J are TRBV6-2 or TRBV6-3 and TRBJ1-1; D possibly corresponds to TRBD1 (5 bases). The CDR3 spans 14 residues. V was cut by 5 bases and J by 5 bases, with 15 bases left in between. Germline CDR1 and CDR2: MNHEY and SVGEGT. The CDR3, as DNA: TGTGCCAGCAGTCGGCAGGGATTTAGGACTGAAGCTTTCTTT. It yields the protein CASSRQGFRTEAFF.

The chain uses TRBV6-6 and TRBJ2-1; 7 bases map to TRBD2. CDR3 length: 18 residues. In germline, CDR1 is MNHNY, CDR2 SVGAGI (reference sequence). The junction had 15 bases not matched to a gene; V was cut back by 5 bases and J by 2 bases. The CDR3 nucleotides are TGTGCCAGCAGTCCTACCAGCTCTCTAGCGGACGCCTACAATGAGCAGTTCTTC. Amino acids: CASSPTSSLADAYNEQFF.

CDR3 sequence (DNA): TGTGCCAGCAGTTTGACAGGGTCTAATGAAAAACTGTTTTTT. It specifies CASSLTGSNEKLFF. The rearrangement links TRBV6-5 to TRBJ1-4; 7 bases fit TRBD1. Germline CDR1 and CDR2: MNHEY and SVGAGI. V gave up 4 bases and J gave up 3 bases; unmatched junction bases: 2. The CDR3 has 14 residues.

The chain combines TRBV11-1 with TRBJ2-7; TRBD1 aligns across 9 bases. Germline CDR1 and CDR2: SGHAT and FQDESV (reference sequence). CDR3 length: 14 residues. The J segment lost 6 bases and the V segment lost 5 bases, leaving 8 bases of the junction unmatched. In DNA, the CDR3 is TGTGCCAGCAGCCTATACAGGGGGCAGGGCGAGCAGTACTTC. This encodes CASSLYRGQGEQYF.

This chain joins TRBV4-2 and TRBJ2-7; 9 bases fit TRBD1. Trimming at V came to 2 bases and at J to 6 bases, leaving 8 bases not matched to a gene. Germline-derived CDR1 and CDR2 are LGHNA and YNFKEQ. The CDR3 totals 15 residues. CDR3: CASSQPRDRVSEQYF. The CDR3 nucleotides are TGTGCCAGCAGCCAACCCCGGGACAGGGTTTCCGAGCAGTACTTC.

The chain recombines TRBV25-1 with TRBJ1-1, with D unresolved. Trimming left V 3 bases short and J 1 base short, with 6 bases between. CDR1 and CDR2 from the germline V gene are MGHDK and SYGVNS. The length of the CDR3 is 13 residues. The CDR3 bases are TGTGCCAGCAGTGATGCGGGGAACACTGAAGCTTTCTTT. Encoded protein: CASSDAGNTEAFF.

The chain couples TRBV9 to TRBJ2-2, with a weak D call TRBD1 (6 bases). CDR1 is SGDLS and CDR2 is YYNGEE in the germline V gene. V was shortened by 2 bases and J by 1 base, with 9 bases between the two germline ends. This CDR3 is 15 amino acids long. For the CDR3, the DNA is TGTGCCAGCAGCGTCGAGGACAGGAACACCGGGGAGCTGTTTTTT. Protein sequence: CASSVEDRNTGELFF.

This clone appeared a single time. The chain combines TRBV9 with TRBJ2-5; 9 nucleotides match TRBD2. V was clipped by 4 bases and J by 0 bases; unmatched bases: 10. Germline CDR1 SGDLS, CDR2 YYNGEE. This CDR3 is 17 amino acids long. The CDR3 region is CASSLSGAGGNQETQYF. The CDR3 DNA sequence: TGTGCCAGCAGCCTGAGCGGGGCGGGGGGGAACCAAGAGACCCAGTACTTC. The full variable domain, with the rest looked up from reference TRBV9 and TRBJ2-5, is DSGVTQTPKHLITATGQRVTLRCSPRSGDLSVYWYQQSLDQGLQFLIQYYNGEERAKGNILERFSAQQFPDLHSELNLSSLELGDSALYFCASSLSGAGGNQETQYFGPGTRLLVL.

The CDR3 DNA sequence: TGTGCCAGCAGCGCGGGGACATCCCCCTACGAGCAGTACTTC. This translates into CASSAGTSPYEQYF. The chain uses TRBV9 and TRBJ2-7; D is possibly TRBD1 (6 bases). The V and J ends lost 3 bases and 2 bases respectively, with 12 bases between them. Per the germline V gene, CDR1 is SGDLS and CDR2 is YYNGEE. The CDR3 spans 14 residues.

The V gene is TRBV27, the J gene TRBJ2-1; 10 bases agree with TRBD1. V lost 2 bases to trimming and J lost 6 bases; unmatched junction nucleotides: 4. The CDR3 length is 15 residues. Germline assignment: CDR1 MNHEY and CDR2 SMNVEV (reference sequence). DNA for the CDR3: TGTGCCAGCAGTTTACGGGACAGGGGTTCCAATGAGCAGTTCTTC. Translating gives CASSLRDRGSNEQFF.

The chain employs TRBV7-2 and TRBJ2-6; D remains unclear. The germline V gene encodes CDR1 SGHTA and CDR2 FQGNSA. The ends were cut back, 5 bases at V and 4 bases at J, with 12 bases in the middle. CDR3 size: 15 residues. CDR3 in amino acids: CASSLSVLGANVLTF. Written as DNA, the CDR3 is TGTGCCAGCAGCCTCAGTGTTTTGGGGGCCAACGTCCTGACTTTC.

V and J are TRBV6-1 and TRBJ1-6; D might be TRBD1 (5 bases). The ends were cut back, 3 bases at V and 7 bases at J, with 10 bases in the middle. CDR1 and CDR2 (germline): MNHNS, SASEGT. This CDR3 spans 14 amino acids. The CDR3 is CASSDGGGNSPLHF. In DNA form, the CDR3 reads TGTGCCAGCAGTGACGGGGGGGGGAATTCACCCCTCCACTTT.

This chain joins TRBV24-1 and TRBJ2-3, with 7 bases matching TRBD2. The ends lost 6 bases at V and 3 bases at J; junction bases unmatched: 8. The germline CDR1 and CDR2 sequences are KGHDR and SFDVKD. There are 15 residues in the CDR3. CDR3 sequence: CATSLGGSGTDTQYF. The CDR3 DNA follows: TGTGCCACCAGTCTGGGCGGGAGTGGTACAGATACGCAGTATTTT.

This chain links TRBV19 with TRBJ2-1, with D perhaps TRBD2 (5 bases). The V gene's germline CDR1 is LNHDA and CDR2 SQIVND (reference sequence). The V gene lost 3 bases and the J gene lost 6 bases, with 9 bases spanning the gap. This CDR3 is built from 13 residues. The CDR3 sequence is CASSMRVFNEQFF. The CDR3 DNA reads TGTGCCAGTAGTATGAGGGTTTTCAATGAGCAGTTCTTC.

The chain joins TRBV7-9 to TRBJ2-1; no clear D. The CDR3 totals 14 residues. Germline values: CDR1 SEHNR, CDR2 FQNEAQ (reference sequence). V shed 2 bases and J shed 6 bases, with 11 bases lying between them. This CDR3 reads CASSLSIPGNEQFF. The CDR3 region has the DNA TGTGCCAGCAGCTTATCCATCCCGGGCAATGAGCAGTTCTTC.

The rearrangement joins TRBV29-1 to TRBJ1-3, with D maybe TRBD1 (5 bases). Germline V gives CDR1 SQVTM, CDR2 ANQGSEA. This CDR3 is built from 16 residues. Trimming stripped 3 bases from V and 2 bases from J, with 17 bases between. CDR3 DNA: TGCAGCGTTGAGATAACCGGACATGCCACTGGAAACACCATATATTTT. The encoded protein is CSVEITGHATGNTIYF. The entire variable domain, with the rest obtained from reference TRBV29-1 and TRBJ1-3, is as follows: SAVISQKPSRDICQRGTSLTIQCQVDSQVTMMFWYRQQPGQSLTLIATANQGSEATYESGFVIDKFPISRPNLTFSTLTVSNMSPEDSSIYLCSVEITGHATGNTIYFGEGSWLTVV.

This clone was seen a single time. This chain uses TRBV5-8 with TRBJ1-2; D is unresolved. The CDR3 length is 13 residues. Trimming removed 0 bases from V and 8 bases from J, with 11 bases in between. Germline V CDR1 and CDR2: SGHTS, YDEGEE. The CDR3 sequence: CASSLGQPRGYTF. As DNA, the CDR3 is TGTGCCAGCAGCTTGGGACAACCCAGGGGCTACACCTTC.

For the CDR3, the DNA is TGCGCCAGCAGCTCAGGGTCGGCCAACTATGGCTACACCTTC. This translates into CASSSGSANYGYTF. V gene TRBV5-1 combines with J gene TRBJ1-2; D might be TRBD1 (5 bases). The CDR3 is made up of 14 amino acids. V was clipped by 3 bases and J by 2 bases, with 11 bases between them. The germline V gene encodes CDR1 SGHRS and CDR2 YFSETQ.

CDR3 nucleotide sequence: TGCGCCAGCAGCTTGGGTCTAGCGGATCAAGAGACCCAGTACTTC. Amino acids: CASSLGLADQETQYF. The rearrangement uses TRBV5-1 and TRBJ2-5; 7 bases map to TRBD2. The ends lost 0 bases at V and 2 bases at J; junction bases unmatched: 4. Germline loops: CDR1 SGHRS, CDR2 YFSETQ. CDR3 length equals 15 residues.